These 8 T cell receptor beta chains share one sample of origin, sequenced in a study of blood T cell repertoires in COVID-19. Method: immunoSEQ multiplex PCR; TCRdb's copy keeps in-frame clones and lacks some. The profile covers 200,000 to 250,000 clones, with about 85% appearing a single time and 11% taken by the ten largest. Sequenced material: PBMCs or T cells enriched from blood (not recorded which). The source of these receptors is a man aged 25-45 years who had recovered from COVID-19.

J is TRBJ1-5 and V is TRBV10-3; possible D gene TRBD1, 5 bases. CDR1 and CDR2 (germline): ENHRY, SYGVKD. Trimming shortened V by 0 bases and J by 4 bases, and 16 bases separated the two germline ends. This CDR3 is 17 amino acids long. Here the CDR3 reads CAISESVKGIENQPQHF. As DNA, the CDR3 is TGTGCCATCAGTGAGTCGGTTAAGGGGATTGAAAATCAGCCCCAGCATTTT.

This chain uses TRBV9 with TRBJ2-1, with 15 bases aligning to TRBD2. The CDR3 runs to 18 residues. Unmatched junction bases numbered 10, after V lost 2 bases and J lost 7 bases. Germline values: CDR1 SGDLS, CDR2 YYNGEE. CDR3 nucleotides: TGTGCCAGCAGCGTCGGGACTAGCGGGAGGCGGGTTGGTAATGAGCAGTTCTTC. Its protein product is CASSVGTSGRRVGNEQFF.

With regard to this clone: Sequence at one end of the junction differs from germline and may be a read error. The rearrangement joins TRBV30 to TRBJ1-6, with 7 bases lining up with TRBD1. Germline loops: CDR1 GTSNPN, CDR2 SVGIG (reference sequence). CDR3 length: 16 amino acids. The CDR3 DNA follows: TGTGCCTGGGCCCAACGGGTAGGGGGCTATCATTCACCCCTCCACTTT. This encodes CAWAQRVGGYHSPLHF.

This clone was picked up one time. CDR3 DNA sequence: TGTGCCAGTAGTCCAATAACAGAAGGCAATCAGCCCCAGCATTTT. Protein product: CASSPITEGNQPQHF. The chain combines TRBV19 with TRBJ1-5; D not certain. With 5 bases removed from V and 2 bases from J, the gap between germline ends came to 13 bases. The CDR3 is 15 residues long. The germline V gene encodes CDR1 LNHDA and CDR2 SQIVND (reference sequence).

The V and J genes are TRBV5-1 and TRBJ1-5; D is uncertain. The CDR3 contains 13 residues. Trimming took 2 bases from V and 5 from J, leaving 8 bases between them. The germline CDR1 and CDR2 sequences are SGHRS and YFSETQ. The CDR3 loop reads CASSLLPDQPQHF. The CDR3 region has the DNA TGCGCCAGCAGCTTACTGCCCGATCAGCCCCAGCATTTT.

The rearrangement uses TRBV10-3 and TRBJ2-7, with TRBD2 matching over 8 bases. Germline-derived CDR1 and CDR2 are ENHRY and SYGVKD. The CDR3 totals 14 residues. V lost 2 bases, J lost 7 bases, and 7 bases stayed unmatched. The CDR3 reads CAISEAAGVTEQYF. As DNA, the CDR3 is TGTGCCATCAGTGAGGCAGCGGGAGTGACGGAGCAGTACTTC.

Here the CDR3 DNA reads TGTGCCAGCAACCCCGCCCCCGCCGCGGGTGGAAACACCATATATTTT. Translating gives CASNPAPAAGGNTIYF. The chain is built from TRBV9 and TRBJ1-3, with no clear D. Trimming stripped 6 bases from V and 3 bases from J, with 19 bases between. The CDR3 runs 16 residues. Germline values: CDR1 SGDLS, CDR2 YYNGEE.

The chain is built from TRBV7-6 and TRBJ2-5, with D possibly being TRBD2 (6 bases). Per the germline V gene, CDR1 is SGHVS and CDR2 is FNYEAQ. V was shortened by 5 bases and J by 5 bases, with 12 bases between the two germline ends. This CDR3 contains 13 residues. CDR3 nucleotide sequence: TGTGCCAGCAGCCCCCTAGCGTCGGAGACCCAGTACTTC. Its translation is CASSPLASETQYF.